This entry concerns a single T cell receptor beta chain. The data stem from a study of blood T cell repertoires in COVID-19. About the research overall: Donors in the United States, Italy and Spain gave samples during acute or convalescent COVID-19. PBMCs, B-cell-depleted T cells, or T cells were the source of the cDNA or gDNA that made up the material.

The CDR3 is 14 amino acids. Germline values: CDR1 SGHVS, CDR2 FQNEAQ. The J segment lost 5 bases and the V segment lost 5 bases, leaving 3 bases of the junction unmatched. In Seattle, patients joined the study during active infection and were tracked longitudinally. As originally analysed: Estimated nucleated cell counts came from reference gene primer amplification. Measured with immunoSEQ multiplex PCR; TCRdb has only the in-frame clones, and not every one. That table is the source of V, J and clone size, and D and trimming were worked out from the DNA. The sample records about 390,000 clones, more than 75% being singletons.

V gene TRBV7-8 combines with J gene TRBJ2-1; 10 nucleotides agree with TRBD2. The receptor was isolated from a woman aged 55-69 years with COVID-19, enrolled during active disease. The source material was peripheral blood. CDR3: CASSLGLANNEQFF. CDR3 coding DNA: TGTGCCAGCAGCCTGGGACTAGCGAACAATGAGCAGTTCTTC.